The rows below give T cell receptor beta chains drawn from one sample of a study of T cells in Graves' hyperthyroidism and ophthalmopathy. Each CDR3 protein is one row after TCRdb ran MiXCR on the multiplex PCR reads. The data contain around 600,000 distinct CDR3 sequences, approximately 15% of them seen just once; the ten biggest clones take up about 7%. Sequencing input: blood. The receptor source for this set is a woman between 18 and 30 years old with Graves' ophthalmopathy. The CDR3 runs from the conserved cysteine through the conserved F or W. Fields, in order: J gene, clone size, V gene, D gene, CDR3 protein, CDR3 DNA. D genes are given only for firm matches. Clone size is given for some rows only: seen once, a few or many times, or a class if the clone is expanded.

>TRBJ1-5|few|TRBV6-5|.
CASSYNWEQPQHF
TGTGCCAGCAGTTATAACTGGGAGCAGCCCCAGCATTTT
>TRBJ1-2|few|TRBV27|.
CASSSPTKRGYGYTF
TGTGCCAGCAGTTCCCCGACCAAAAGGGGCTATGGCTACACCTTC
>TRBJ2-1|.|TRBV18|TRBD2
CASSPGLAIDNEQFF
TGTGCCAGCTCACCGGGACTAGCAATCGACAATGAGCAGTTCTTC
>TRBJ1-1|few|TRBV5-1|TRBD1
CASSLAGQGLNTEAFF
TGCGCCAGCAGCTTGGCGGGACAGGGATTGAACACTGAAGCTTTCTTT
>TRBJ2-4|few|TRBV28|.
CASRLGTAKNIQYF
TGTGCCAGCAGACTCGGGACGGCCAAAAACATTCAGTACTTC
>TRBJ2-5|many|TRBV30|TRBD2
CAWSVPQASGQETQYF
TGTGCCTGGAGTGTGCCGCAGGCTAGCGGACAAGAGACCCAGTACTTC
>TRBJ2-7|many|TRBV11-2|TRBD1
CASSYRGRVEQYF
TGTGCCAGCAGCTACAGGGGGCGGGTCGAGCAGTACTTC
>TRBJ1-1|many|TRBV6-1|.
CASTQSTHTEAFF
TGTGCCAGCACCCAGAGCACCCACACTGAAGCTTTCTTT
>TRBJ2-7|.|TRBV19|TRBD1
CASSIADRADYEQYF
TGTGCCAGTAGTATCGCGGACAGGGCGGACTACGAGCAGTACTTC
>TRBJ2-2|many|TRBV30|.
CAWKGNTGELFF
TGTGCCTGGAAGGGGAACACCGGGGAGCTGTTTTTT
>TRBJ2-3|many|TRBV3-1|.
CASSRAAAFGGDTQYF
TGTGCCAGCAGCCGGGCCGCGGCCTTTGGGGGAGATACGCAGTATTTT
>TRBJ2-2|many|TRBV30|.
CAWSVLGLFGELFF
TGTGCCTGGAGTGTACTGGGACTCTTCGGGGAGCTGTTTTTT
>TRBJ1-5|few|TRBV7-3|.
CASSLTAYQPQHF
TGTGCCAGCAGCTTAACGGCCTATCAGCCCCAGCATTTT
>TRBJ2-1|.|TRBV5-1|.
CATRDGYNEQFF
TGCGCCACTCGGGACGGTTACAATGAGCAGTTCTTC
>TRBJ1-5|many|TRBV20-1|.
CSVRGSGWDNQPQHF
TGCAGTGTTCGCGGTTCAGGGTGGGACAATCAGCCCCAGCATTTT
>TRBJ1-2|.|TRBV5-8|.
CASSYRYPDRRAYGYTF
TGTGCCAGCAGCTACCGATACCCCGACAGGAGGGCCTATGGCTACACCTTC
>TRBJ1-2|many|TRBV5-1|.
CASSLGGFDYGYTF
TGCGCCAGCAGCTTAGGGGGATTTGACTATGGCTACACCTTC